This TCR beta chain originates from a study of T cells in Graves' hyperthyroidism and ophthalmopathy. General study results and limits: Most clonotypes expanded in the thyroid (above 0.001) were also present in blood. Model output signaled ophthalmopathy a median 6.5 months ahead of onset.

There were TCR beta CDR3 regions amplified from RNA transcripts. An initial round of RT-PCR targeting the TCR CDR3 relied on the HTBI primer set. TCRdb reprocessed the multiplex PCR reads with MiXCR, giving one entry per CDR3 protein. Here the sample spans about 200,000 distinct CDR3 sequences, roughly 18% being singletons. The CDR3 loop spans 16 amino acids. The germline V gene has CDR1 SGHRS and CDR2 YFSETQ. Trimming removed 3 bases from V and 7 bases from J; junction bases left unmatched: 8. Clinicians diagnosed patients from clinical symptoms, serum thyroxine and TRAb, thyroid ultrasound and orbital computed tomography. The PBMCs studied were ones that came from roughly 11 ml fresh peripheral blood. This clonotype was seen more than once but under ten times. The antigen is not known.

This receptor was obtained from a man between 35 and 55 years old with Graves' hyperthyroidism. The specimen sequenced was blood. V is TRBV5-1 and J is TRBJ2-2; TRBD1 aligns across 11 bases. CDR3 in amino acids: CASSSTGGQGVGELFF. CDR3 in DNA: TGCGCCAGCAGCTCTACCGGGGGACAGGGGGTCGGGGAGCTGTTTTTT.